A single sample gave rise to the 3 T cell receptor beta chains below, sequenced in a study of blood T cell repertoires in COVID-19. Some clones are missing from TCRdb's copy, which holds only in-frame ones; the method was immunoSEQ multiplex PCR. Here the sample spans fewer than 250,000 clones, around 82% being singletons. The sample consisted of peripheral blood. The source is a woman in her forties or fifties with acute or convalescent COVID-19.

Written as DNA, the CDR3 is TGTGCCAGCGCCCCGCTGGCCTCAAACTATGGCTACACCTTC. Amino acids: CASAPLASNYGYTF. V gene TRBV7-8 combines with J gene TRBJ1-2; D gene unclear. Germline V gives CDR1 SGHVS, CDR2 FQNEAQ. The CDR3 is 14 residues long. Trimming removed 8 bases from V and 2 bases from J, with 15 bases in between.

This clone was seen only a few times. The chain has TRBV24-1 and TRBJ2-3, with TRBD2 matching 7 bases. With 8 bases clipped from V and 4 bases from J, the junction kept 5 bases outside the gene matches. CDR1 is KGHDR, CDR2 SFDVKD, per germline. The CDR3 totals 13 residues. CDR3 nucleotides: TGTGCCACCATCGGGGGGAAGGCAGATACGCAGTATTTT. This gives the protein CATIGGKADTQYF.

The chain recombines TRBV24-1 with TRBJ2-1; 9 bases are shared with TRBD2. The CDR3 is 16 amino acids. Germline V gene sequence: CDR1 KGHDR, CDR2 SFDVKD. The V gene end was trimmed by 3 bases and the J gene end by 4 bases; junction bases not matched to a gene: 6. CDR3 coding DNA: TGTGCCACCAGTGATCCGAGCGGGAGGTTTTACAATGAGCAGTTCTTC. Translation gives CATSDPSGRFYNEQFF.